One sample yielded the 21 T cell receptor beta chains listed below, sequenced in a study of cytomegalovirus exposure and HLA in healthy donors. PCR used 60 Vbeta primers and 13 Jbeta primers. The repertoire was sequenced with immunoSEQ multiplex PCR; TCRdb's copy has only in-frame clones and lacks some. This table has around 100,000 clones, 65% appearing once. Sequenced sample: PBMCs. Source of these receptors: a young man in good health and CMV-seropositive.

The chain joins TRBV4-1 to TRBJ2-4; 12 bases are a match to TRBD1. V gave up 1 base and J gave up 0 bases; unmatched junction bases: 10. The CDR3 covers 20 residues. CDR1 and CDR2 from the germline V gene are MGHRA and YSYEKL. The CDR3 nucleotides read TGCGCCAGCAGCCAAGTACTGGGACAGGGGGCAGCTCTAGCCAAAAACATTCAGTACTTC. This codes for CASSQVLGQGAALAKNIQYF.

This rearrangement joins TRBV6-1 to TRBJ2-7; a weak D match, TRBD2 (7 bases). Trimming stripped 10 bases from V and 3 bases from J, with 13 bases between. The CDR3 is 12 amino acids. CDR1 is MNHNS, CDR2 SASEGT, per germline. The chain's CDR3 is CATGGGDYEQYF. CDR3 DNA: TGTGCCACCGGAGGGGGGGACTACGAGCAGTACTTC.

The chain is built from TRBV21-1 and TRBJ2-5; the table's D call TRBD1 went unverified against the DNA. TRBV21-1 is flagged as a pseudogene. The length of the CDR3 is 16 residues. The CDR3 sequence: CASSKVRDRAQETQYF. CDR3 DNA: TGTGCCAGCAGCAAAGTGAGGGACAGGGCGCAGGAGACCCAGTACTTC.

This clone was detected only a few times. The chain joins TRBV5-1 to TRBJ2-1, with D possibly being TRBD2 (5 bases). The germline V and J ends were trimmed by 3 bases and 10 bases, with 11 bases remaining between them. CDR3 length: 12 amino acids. Germline V gene sequence: CDR1 SGHRS, CDR2 YFSETQ. The CDR3 loop reads CASSSTPGEQFF. CDR3 bases: TGCGCCAGCAGCTCGACTCCGGGAGAGCAGTTCTTC.

This chain joins TRBV9 and TRBJ2-7, with 8 positions matching TRBD2. In germline, CDR1 is SGDLS, CDR2 YYNGEE. The CDR3 spans 15 residues. The junction had 4 bases not matched to a gene; V was cut back by 0 bases and J by 2 bases. The CDR3 nucleotides are TGTGCCAGCAGCGTAGGTCTAGCGGGTACCTACGAGCAGTACTTC. It specifies CASSVGLAGTYEQYF.

This clone was found a few times. The gene calls are TRBV19 and TRBJ1-6; possible D gene TRBD1, 5 bases. The V and J ends lost 4 bases and 8 bases respectively, with 15 bases between them. CDR3 length: 15 residues. Germline V CDR1 and CDR2: LNHDA, SQIVND (reference sequence). The DNA for the CDR3 is TGTGCCAGTAGTACCTCGTGGGGAGGGGATTCACCCCTCCACTTT. Encoded protein: CASSTSWGGDSPLHF.

The chain employs TRBV7-8 and TRBJ2-5, with TRBD2 identical over 16 bases. Germline V gene data show CDR1 as SGHVS and CDR2 as FQNEAQ. The CDR3 extends over 17 amino acids. With V trimmed by 5 bases and J by 5 bases, 8 bases remained unmatched. CDR3 sequence (DNA): TGTGCCAGCAGCCCTGGGACTAGCGGGGGGGGTTGGGAGACCCAGTACTTC. This translates into CASSPGTSGGGWETQYF.

J is TRBJ1-6 and V is TRBV5-6; 10 nucleotides line up with TRBD1. The germline V gene has CDR1 SGHDT and CDR2 YYEEEE. The CDR3 runs 15 residues. V lost 3 bases to trimming and J lost 5 bases; unmatched junction nucleotides: 2. This CDR3 reads CASSWGQGHNSPLHF. The CDR3, as DNA: TGTGCCAGCAGCTGGGGACAGGGGCATAATTCACCCCTCCACTTT.

The CDR3 here is CASSRTGEGSPLHF. CDR3 sequence (DNA): TGTGCCAGCAGTCGGACAGGGGAGGGATCACCCCTCCACTTT. The V call is TRBV6-4, the J call TRBJ1-6; TRBD1 matches 9 bases. Germline assignment: CDR1 MRHNA and CDR2 SNTAGT. Germline trimming cut 5 bases from V and 10 bases from J; bases unmatched to any gene: 6. The CDR3 spans 14 residues.

This clone turned up a few times. The gene calls are TRBV29-1 and TRBJ2-1; the match to TRBD1 covers 8 bases. CDR1 is SQVTM and CDR2 is ANQGSEA in the germline V gene. This CDR3 is built from 14 residues. J was trimmed by 3 bases and V by 6 bases; bases with no gene match: 7. CDR3 in DNA: TGCAGCGTAGCAACAGGGGGTAACTACAATGAGCAGTTCTTC. This sequence encodes CSVATGGNYNEQFF.

The chain uses TRBV9 and TRBJ2-7, with 8 bases lining up with TRBD1. The CDR3 is 17 amino acids. V lost 0 bases, J lost 3 bases, and 11 bases stayed unmatched. The V gene's germline CDR1 is SGDLS and CDR2 YYNGEE. CDR3 nucleotide sequence: TGTGCCAGCAGCGTAGCCGAGGAGGGACAGGACTTCTACGAGCAGTACTTC. The encoded protein is CASSVAEEGQDFYEQYF.

CDR3 nucleotide sequence: TGTGCCAGCAGCCGTGGACAGGGTGGGACCGGGGAGCTGTTTTTT. Translated: CASSRGQGGTGELFF. The chain recombines TRBV7-9 with TRBJ2-2; 8 bases match TRBD1. Germline V lookup: CDR1 SEHNR, CDR2 FQNEAQ (reference sequence). Trimming at V came to 5 bases and at J to 5 bases, leaving 7 bases not matched to a gene. There are 15 residues in the CDR3.

The chain links TRBV11-2 to TRBJ2-2; TRBD1 matches 8 bases. Looked up from germline, CDR1 is SGHAT and CDR2 is FQNNGV. This CDR3 contains 17 residues. J gave up 4 bases and V 4 bases, and 11 bases lay outside the gene matches. Written as DNA, the CDR3 is TGTGCCAGCAGCTCCATAGCAGGGGGCGCTTCCACCGGGGAGCTGTTTTTT. Its translation is CASSSIAGGASTGELFF.

J is TRBJ1-1 and V is TRBV19, with D possibly TRBD1 on 6 matching bases. The germline CDR1 and CDR2 sequences are LNHDA and SQIVND (reference sequence). The V end was cut by 4 bases, the J end by 7 bases, with 16 bases between. This CDR3 has 14 amino acids. CDR3 bases: TGTGCCAGTAGTACGGGTACAGGGCTTGGTGAAGCTTTCTTT. It is translated as CASSTGTGLGEAFF. Combining the CDR3 with reference TRBV19 and TRBJ1-1 gives the whole variable domain DGGITQSPKYLFRKEGQNVTLSCEQNLNHDAMYWYRQDPGQGLRLIYYSQIVNDFQKGDIAEGYSVSREKKESFPLTVTSAQKNPTAFYLCASSTGTGLGEAFFGQGTRLTVV.

The chain joins TRBV10-2 to TRBJ2-7; D is unresolved. From germline, CDR1 is WSHSY and CDR2 SAAADI. V lost 3 bases to trimming and J lost 1 base, with 7 bases between them. The CDR3 runs 13 residues. The DNA of the CDR3 is TGCGCCAGCAGTGAATTCGTGTCCTACGAGCAGTACTTC. Protein: CASSEFVSYEQYF.

This clone was observed a few times. The CDR3 DNA follows: TGCGCCAGCAGCCAACCTCAGGGGGACAACGAGCAGTACTTC. Amino acid sequence: CASSQPQGDNEQYF. The chain links TRBV4-1 to TRBJ2-7; 7 bases align to TRBD1. V was pared by 2 bases and J by 5 bases, with 6 bases of the junction left unmatched. The CDR3 consists of 14 residues. Germline assignment: CDR1 MGHRA and CDR2 YSYEKL.

This chain joins TRBV6-5 and TRBJ2-1, with 11 positions matching TRBD2. The CDR3 loop spans 15 amino acids. Germline CDR1 and CDR2: MNHEY and SVGAGI. After removal of 0 bases from V and 7 bases from J, the junction contained 2 bases not matched to a gene. This chain's CDR3 is CASSYSASGGNEQFF. Written as DNA, the CDR3 is TGTGCCAGCAGTTACTCCGCTAGCGGGGGGAATGAGCAGTTCTTC.

V usage is TRBV15 and J usage is TRBJ1-2; a weak D match, TRBD1 (6 bases). CDR1 is LNHNV and CDR2 is YYDKDF in the germline V gene (reference sequence). This CDR3 is built from 16 residues. Trimming removed 5 bases from V and 6 bases from J, with 22 bases in between. The CDR3: CATSRPGRDTTNGYTF. Written as DNA, the CDR3 is TGTGCCACCAGCCGACCCGGCCGGGACACAACCAATGGCTACACCTTC. The whole variable domain, remainder taken from reference TRBV15 and TRBJ1-2, is DAMVIQNPRYQVTQFGKPVTLSCSQTLNHNVMYWYQQKSSQAPKLLFHYYDKDFNNEADTPDNFQSRRPNTSFCFLDIRSPGLGDTAMYLCATSRPGRDTTNGYTFGSGTRLTVV.

The rearrangement uses TRBV10-3 and TRBJ1-1; perhaps TRBD1 as D (6 bases). Germline V gene lookup returns CDR1 ENHRY and CDR2 SYGVKD. Trimming took off 0 bases at V and 5 bases at J, with 13 bases between the two ends. The CDR3 extends over 15 amino acids. The CDR3 DNA sequence: TGTGCCATCAGTGAGTCGAAGGCAGGGGAGACTGAAGCTTTCTTT. Its translation is CAISESKAGETEAFF.

Written as DNA, the CDR3 is TGCGCCAGCAGCCAATTGACTAGCGGGGGGGGCCTTCAGTACTTC. Translation gives CASSQLTSGGGLQYF. This chain joins TRBV4-1 and TRBJ2-4; 14 bases are shared with TRBD2. Looked up from germline, CDR1 is MGHRA and CDR2 is YSYEKL. Trimming took 2 bases from V and 11 from J; bases not matched to a gene: 5. The CDR3 has 15 residues.

This chain connects TRBV27 to TRBJ2-3; D gene unclear. V was shortened by 3 bases and J by 6 bases, with 10 bases between the two germline ends. CDR3 length: 13 amino acids. Germline CDR1 is MNHEY and CDR2 is SMNVEV (reference sequence). The CDR3 nucleotides read TGTGCCAGCAGTTTGGCGTTGGAGGATACGCAGTATTTT. Its protein is CASSLALEDTQYF.